This T cell receptor beta chain comes out of a study of CD8 T cells in ankylosing spondylitis. This clonotype showed up many times. Its antigen is undetermined. Making use of molecular barcodes, quantitative 5'-RACE generated TCR beta libraries. TCRdb itself ran the 5' RACE reads through MiXCR, one entry per CDR3 protein. There are roughly 490,000 distinct CDR3 sequences in the sample; about 5.4% occur only once, and roughly 3.5% lies in the top ten. Overall study results and limits: Seemingly distinctive of ankylosing spondylitis blood was a TCR beta motif formed by eight highly homologous variants. Significant enrichment of disease-linked clones was reported in matched ankylosing spondylitis synovial fluid. Earlier authors reported some of these motif variants in reactive arthritis synovial fluid and blood.

The CDR3 length is 16 residues. Germline lookup yields CDR1 MGHRA and CDR2 YSYEKL. Losses at the gene ends were 0 bases for V and 8 bases for J; bases not matched to a gene: 10. The source is a male donor with ankylosing spondylitis. The chain is built from TRBV4-1 and TRBJ2-1, with TRBD2 identical over 7 bases. The specimen was blood, either unsorted or a sorted T cell fraction (not recorded which). CDR3 bases: TGCGCCAGCAGCCAAGAGCTAGCGGTGATGGGAGATGAGCAGTTCTTC. This encodes CASSQELAVMGDEQFF.